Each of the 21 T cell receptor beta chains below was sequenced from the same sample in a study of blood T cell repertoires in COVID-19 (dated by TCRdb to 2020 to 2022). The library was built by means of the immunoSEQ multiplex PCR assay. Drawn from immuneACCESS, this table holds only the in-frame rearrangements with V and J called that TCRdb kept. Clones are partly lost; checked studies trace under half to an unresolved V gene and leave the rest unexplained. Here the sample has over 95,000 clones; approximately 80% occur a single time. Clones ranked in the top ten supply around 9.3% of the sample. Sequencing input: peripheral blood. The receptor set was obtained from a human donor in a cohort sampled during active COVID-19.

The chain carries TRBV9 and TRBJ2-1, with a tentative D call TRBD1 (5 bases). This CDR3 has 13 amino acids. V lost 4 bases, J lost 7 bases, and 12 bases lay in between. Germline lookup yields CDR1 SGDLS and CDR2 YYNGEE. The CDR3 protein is CASSRPGPNEQFF. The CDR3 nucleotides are TGTGCCAGCAGCCGGCCAGGGCCAAATGAGCAGTTCTTC.

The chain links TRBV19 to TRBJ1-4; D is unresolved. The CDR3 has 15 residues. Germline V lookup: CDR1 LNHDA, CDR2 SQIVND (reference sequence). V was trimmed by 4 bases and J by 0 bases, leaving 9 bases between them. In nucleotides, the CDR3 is TGTGCCAGTAGTAGGTACAGCCCAACTAATGAAAAACTGTTTTTT. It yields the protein CASSRYSPTNEKLFF.

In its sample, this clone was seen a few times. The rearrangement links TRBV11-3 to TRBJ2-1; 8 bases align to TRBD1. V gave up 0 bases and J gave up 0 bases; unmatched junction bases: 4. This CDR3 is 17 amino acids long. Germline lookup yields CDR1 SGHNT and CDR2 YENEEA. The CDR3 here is CASSLDGTGRSYNEQFF. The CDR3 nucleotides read TGTGCCAGCAGCTTAGATGGGACAGGCCGCTCCTACAATGAGCAGTTCTTC.

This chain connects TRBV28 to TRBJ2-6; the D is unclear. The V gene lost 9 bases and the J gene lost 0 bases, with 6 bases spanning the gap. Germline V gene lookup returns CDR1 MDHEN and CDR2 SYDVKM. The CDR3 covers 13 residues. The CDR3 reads CASRDSGANVLTF. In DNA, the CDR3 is TGTGCCAGTCGCGACTCTGGGGCCAACGTCCTGACTTTC.

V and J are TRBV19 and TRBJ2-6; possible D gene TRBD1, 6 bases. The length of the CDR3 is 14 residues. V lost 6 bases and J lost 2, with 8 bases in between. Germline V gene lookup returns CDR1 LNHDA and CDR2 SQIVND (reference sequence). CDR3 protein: CASRQGPGANVLTF. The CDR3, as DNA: TGTGCCAGTAGACAGGGTCCTGGGGCCAACGTCCTGACTTTC.

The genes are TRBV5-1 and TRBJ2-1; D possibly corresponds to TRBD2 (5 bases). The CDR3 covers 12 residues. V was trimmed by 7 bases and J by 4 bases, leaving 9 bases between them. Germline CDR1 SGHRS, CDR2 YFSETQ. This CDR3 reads CASSSGYNEQFF. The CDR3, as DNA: TGCGCCAGCTCCAGCGGATACAATGAGCAGTTCTTC.

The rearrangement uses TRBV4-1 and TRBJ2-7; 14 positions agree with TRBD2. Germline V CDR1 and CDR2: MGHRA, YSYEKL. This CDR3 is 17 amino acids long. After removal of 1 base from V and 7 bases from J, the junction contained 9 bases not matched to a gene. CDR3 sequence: CASSQGTGTSGSMEQYF. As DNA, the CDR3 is TGCGCCAGCAGCCAAGGGACTGGGACTAGCGGGAGTATGGAGCAGTACTTC.

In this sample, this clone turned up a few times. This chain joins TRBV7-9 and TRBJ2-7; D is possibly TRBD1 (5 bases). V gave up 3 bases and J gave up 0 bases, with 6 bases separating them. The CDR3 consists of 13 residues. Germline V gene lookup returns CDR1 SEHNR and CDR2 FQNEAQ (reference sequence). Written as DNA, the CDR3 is TGTGCCAGCAGCTTCGACAGCTCCTACGAGCAGTACTTC. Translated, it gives CASSFDSSYEQYF.

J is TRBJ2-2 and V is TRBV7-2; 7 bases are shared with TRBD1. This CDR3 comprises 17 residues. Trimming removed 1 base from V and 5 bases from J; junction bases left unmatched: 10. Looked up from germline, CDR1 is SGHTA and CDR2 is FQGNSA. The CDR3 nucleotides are TGTGCCAGCAGCTTAGTCCCGACAGGGAAAGGTACCGGGGAGCTGTTTTTT. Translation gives CASSLVPTGKGTGELFF.

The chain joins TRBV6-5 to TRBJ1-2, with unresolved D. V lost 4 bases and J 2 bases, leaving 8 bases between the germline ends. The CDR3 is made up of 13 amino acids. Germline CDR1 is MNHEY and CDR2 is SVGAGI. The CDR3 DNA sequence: TGTGCCAGCAGTTCAGGAACCAACTATGGCTACACCTTC. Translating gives CASSSGTNYGYTF.

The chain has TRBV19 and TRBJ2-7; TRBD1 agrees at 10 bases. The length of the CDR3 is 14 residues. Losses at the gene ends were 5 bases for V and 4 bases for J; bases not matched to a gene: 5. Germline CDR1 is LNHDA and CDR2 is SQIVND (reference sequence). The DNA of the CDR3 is TGTGCCAGTAGTCCGGGACAGGGGCTTTACGAGCAGTACTTC. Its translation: CASSPGQGLYEQYF.

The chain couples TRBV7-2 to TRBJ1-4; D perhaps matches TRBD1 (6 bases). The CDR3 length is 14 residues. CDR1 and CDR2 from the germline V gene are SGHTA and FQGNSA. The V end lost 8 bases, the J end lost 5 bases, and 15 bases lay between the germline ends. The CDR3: CASGGATPNEKLFF. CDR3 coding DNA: TGTGCCAGCGGGGGGGCAACGCCGAATGAAAAACTGTTTTTT.

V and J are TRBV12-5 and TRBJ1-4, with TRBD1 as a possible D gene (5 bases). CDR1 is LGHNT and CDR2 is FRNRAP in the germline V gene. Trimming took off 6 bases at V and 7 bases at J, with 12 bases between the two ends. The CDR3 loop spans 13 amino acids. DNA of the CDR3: TGTGCTAGTGGCCAGGGTGCGCGTGAAAAACTGTTTTTT. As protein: CASGQGAREKLFF.

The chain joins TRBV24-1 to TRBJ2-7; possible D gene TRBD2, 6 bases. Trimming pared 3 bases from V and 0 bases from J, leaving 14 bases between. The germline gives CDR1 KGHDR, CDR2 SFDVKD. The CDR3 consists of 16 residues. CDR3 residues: CATSDLPTSSSYEQYF. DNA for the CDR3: TGTGCCACCAGTGATCTACCGACTAGTTCCTCCTACGAGCAGTACTTC.

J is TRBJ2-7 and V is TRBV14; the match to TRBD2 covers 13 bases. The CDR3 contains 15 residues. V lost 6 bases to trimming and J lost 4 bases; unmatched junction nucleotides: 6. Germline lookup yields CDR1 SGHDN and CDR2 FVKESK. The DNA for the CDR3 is TGTGCCAGCAGACGGACTAGCGGGAGAGATTACGAGCAGTACTTC. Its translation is CASRRTSGRDYEQYF.

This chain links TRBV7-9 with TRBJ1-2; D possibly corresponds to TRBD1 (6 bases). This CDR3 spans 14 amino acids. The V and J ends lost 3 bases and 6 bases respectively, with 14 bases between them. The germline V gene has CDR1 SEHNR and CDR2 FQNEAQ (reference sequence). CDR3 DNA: TGTGCCAGCAGCTTGGGAGGGCAGGGGCATGGCTACACCTTC. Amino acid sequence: CASSLGGQGHGYTF.

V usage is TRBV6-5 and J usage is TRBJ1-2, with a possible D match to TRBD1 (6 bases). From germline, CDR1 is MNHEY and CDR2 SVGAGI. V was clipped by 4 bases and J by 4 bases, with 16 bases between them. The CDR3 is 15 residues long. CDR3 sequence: CASSLQGKGGYGYTF. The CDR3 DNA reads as TGTGCCAGCAGTTTGCAGGGGAAAGGAGGCTATGGCTACACCTTC.

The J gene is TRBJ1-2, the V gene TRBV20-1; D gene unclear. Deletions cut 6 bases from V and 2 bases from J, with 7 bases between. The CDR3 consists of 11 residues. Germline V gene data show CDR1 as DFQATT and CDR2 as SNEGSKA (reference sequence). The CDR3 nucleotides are TGCAGTGCGCGGATGAACTATGGCTACACCTTC. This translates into CSARMNYGYTF.

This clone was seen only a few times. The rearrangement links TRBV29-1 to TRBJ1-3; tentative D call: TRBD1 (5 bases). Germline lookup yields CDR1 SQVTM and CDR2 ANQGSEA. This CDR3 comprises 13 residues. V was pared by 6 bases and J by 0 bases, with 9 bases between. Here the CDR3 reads CSVARGSGNTIYF. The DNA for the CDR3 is TGCAGCGTCGCAAGGGGCTCTGGAAACACCATATATTTT.

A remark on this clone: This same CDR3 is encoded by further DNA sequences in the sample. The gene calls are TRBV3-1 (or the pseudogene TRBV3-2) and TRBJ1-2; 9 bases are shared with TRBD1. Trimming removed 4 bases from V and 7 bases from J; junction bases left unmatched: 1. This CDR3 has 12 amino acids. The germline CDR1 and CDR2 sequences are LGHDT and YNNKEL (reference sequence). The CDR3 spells CASSRDRVGYTF. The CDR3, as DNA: TGTGCCAGCAGCCGGGACAGGGTTGGCTACACCTTC.

The CDR3 DNA reads TGTGCCAGCAACCTGGGTGCGGGAGGAAAGACTGAAGCTTTCTTT. Its protein product is CASNLGAGGKTEAFF. The rearrangement uses TRBV7-9 and TRBJ1-1; the D is unclear. The CDR3 is 15 amino acids. The V and J ends lost 7 bases and 5 bases respectively, with 20 bases between them. Germline V lookup: CDR1 SEHNR, CDR2 FQNEAQ (reference sequence).